This TCR beta chain derives from a study of blood T cell repertoires in COVID-19. Whole-study context: Specimens from acute and convalescent COVID-19 originated in the United States, Italy and Spain.

V shed 8 bases, J shed 4 bases, and the junction held 4 bases outside the gene matches. This CDR3 is built from 13 residues. Germline V gene sequence: CDR1 LNHNV, CDR2 YYDKDF (reference sequence). In the authors' workflow: It was from reference gene primer amplification that nucleated cell counts were estimated. Sequencing used immunoSEQ multiplex PCR; TCRdb keeps in-frame clones, though not all of them. For V, J and clone size, that table is used; D and trimming come from the DNA. The sample records fewer than 200,000 clones, around 79% being singletons. Residents of 20 to 25 US areas, aged roughly 18 to 90 years, made up the participants. Participant reports of clinical history set cohort assignment.

Sequencing used PBMCs or T cells enriched from blood (not recorded which). The genes are TRBV15 and TRBJ1-5; TRBD1 matches 8 bases. This TCR was sampled from a woman aged 70-85 years in a cohort exposed to, infected with or recovered from COVID-19 (not recorded which). In nucleotides, the CDR3 is TGTGCCACCCGGACAGGGAGTAATCAGCCCCAGCATTTT. The encoded protein is CATRTGSNQPQHF.